This entry concerns a single T cell receptor (beta chain). The trim removed 2 bases at V and 2 bases at J, leaving 14 bases unmatched. The CDR3 length is 19 residues. Germline CDR1 reads MGHDK; CDR2 reads SYGVNS. The sample originates from a study of T-cell memory formation after mild COVID-19. TCRdb reprocessed the 5' RACE reads via MiXCR and lists one record per CDR3 protein. The data contain hundreds of thousands of distinct CDR3 sequences, roughly 23% of them singletons. The source material was PBMCs or a T cell subset sorted from them (not recorded which). The V gene is TRBV25-1, the J gene TRBJ1-5, with 8 bases that match TRBD1. This receptor was taken from an adult woman who had mild COVID-19 (a few samples of this study predate the infection). Cell type and time point are not known. CDR3 protein: CASSEGGNTGGLGNQPQHF. The CDR3, as DNA: TGTGCCAGCAGTGAAGGAGGAAATACAGGGGGATTGGGCAATCAGCCCCAGCATTTT.